These T cell receptor beta chains were read from a single sample in a study of blood T cell repertoires in COVID-19. Here immunoSEQ multiplex PCR was the method, and the copy in TCRdb shows in-frame clones only, minus some. This sample has fewer than 350,000 clones, with 80% to 90% found just once. The sample comprised PBMCs or T cells enriched from blood (not recorded which). The receptor source for this set is a man younger than 45 who had recovered from COVID-19. CDR3s include the opening cysteine and the closing phenylalanine or tryptophan. D genes are given only for firm matches. Clone size, where shown, is once, few, many, or a class for clones that have expanded.

d_call,v_call,j_call,clone_size,cdr3_aa,cdr3_nt
TRBD1,TRBV7-8,TRBJ2-7,NA,CASSSGGRSYEQYF,TGTGCCAGCAGCTCAGGGGGAAGATCCTACGAGCAGTACTTC
TRBD1,TRBV11-2,TRBJ2-3,many,CASSSPRDSSDTQYF,TGTGCCAGCAGCTCGCCTCGGGACAGCTCAGATACGCAGTATTTT
NA,TRBV5-1,TRBJ2-7,NA,CASSQAGGRSYEQYF,TGCGCCAGCAGCCAGGCGGGCGGGCGATCCTACGAGCAGTACTTC
TRBD2,TRBV4-2,TRBJ2-1,NA,CASSQDSSGALDEQFF,TGTGCCAGCAGCCAAGATTCTAGCGGGGCATTGGATGAGCAGTTCTTC
NA,TRBV19,TRBJ1-2,NA,CASRRGGGSYGYTF,TGTGCCAGTAGGCGGGGGGGCGGAAGCTATGGCTACACCTTC
NA,TRBV6-4,TRBJ1-2,NA,CASSPQGNYGYTF,TGTGCCAGCAGTCCACAGGGTAACTATGGCTACACCTTC
TRBD1,TRBV4-1,TRBJ2-2,NA,CASREGARTGELFF,TGCGCCAGCCGCGAGGGGGCCCGCACCGGGGAGCTGTTTTTT
TRBD2,TRBV19,TRBJ2-7,NA,CASSSISGGAYEQYF,TGTGCCAGTAGTAGCATTAGCGGGGGGGCCTACGAGCAGTACTTC
TRBD1,TRBV10-3,TRBJ1-1,NA,CAISEAAGGYTEAFF,TGTGCCATCAGTGAGGCCGCAGGGGGATACACTGAAGCTTTCTTT
NA,TRBV15,TRBJ1-4,NA,CATSPGSGEKLFF,TGTGCCACCAGCCCCGGGAGCGGTGAAAAACTGTTTTTT